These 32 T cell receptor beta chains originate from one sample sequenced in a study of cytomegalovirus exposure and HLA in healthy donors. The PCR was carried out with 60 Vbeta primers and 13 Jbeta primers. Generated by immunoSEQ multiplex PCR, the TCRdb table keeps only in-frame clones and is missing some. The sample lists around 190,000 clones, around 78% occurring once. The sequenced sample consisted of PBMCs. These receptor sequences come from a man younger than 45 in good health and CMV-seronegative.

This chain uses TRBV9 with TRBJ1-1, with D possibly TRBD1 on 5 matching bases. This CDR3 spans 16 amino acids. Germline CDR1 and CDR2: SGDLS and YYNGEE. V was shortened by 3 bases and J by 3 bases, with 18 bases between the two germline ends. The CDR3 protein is CASSAGPSGVDTEAFF. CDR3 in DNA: TGTGCCAGCAGCGCGGGGCCCTCGGGGGTTGACACTGAAGCTTTCTTT.

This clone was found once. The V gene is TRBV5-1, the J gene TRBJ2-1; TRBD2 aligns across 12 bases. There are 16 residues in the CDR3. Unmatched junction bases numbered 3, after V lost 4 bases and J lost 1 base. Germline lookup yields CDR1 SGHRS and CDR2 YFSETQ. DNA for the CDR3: TGCGCCAGCAGCACCGGACTAGCGGGATCCTACAATGAGCAGTTCTTC. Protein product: CASSTGLAGSYNEQFF.

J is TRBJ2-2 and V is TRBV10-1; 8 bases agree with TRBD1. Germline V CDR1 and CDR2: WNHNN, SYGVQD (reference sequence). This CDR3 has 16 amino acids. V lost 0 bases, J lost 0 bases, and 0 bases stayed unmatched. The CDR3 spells CASSESTGANTGELFF. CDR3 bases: TGCGCCAGCAGTGAGTCGACAGGGGCGAACACCGGGGAGCTGTTTTTT.

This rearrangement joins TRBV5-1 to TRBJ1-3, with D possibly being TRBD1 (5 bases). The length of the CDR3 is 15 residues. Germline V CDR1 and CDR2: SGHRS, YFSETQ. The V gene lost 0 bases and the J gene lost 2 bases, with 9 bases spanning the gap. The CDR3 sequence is CASSLEPGPGNTIYF. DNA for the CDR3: TGCGCCAGCAGCTTGGAACCAGGGCCTGGAAACACCATATATTTT.

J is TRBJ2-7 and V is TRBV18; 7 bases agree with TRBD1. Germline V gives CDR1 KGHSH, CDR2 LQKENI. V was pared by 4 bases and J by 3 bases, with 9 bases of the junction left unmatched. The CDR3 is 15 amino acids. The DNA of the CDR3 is TGTGCCAGCTCACACACGACAGGGACCGGCTACGAGCAGTACTTC. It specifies CASSHTTGTGYEQYF.

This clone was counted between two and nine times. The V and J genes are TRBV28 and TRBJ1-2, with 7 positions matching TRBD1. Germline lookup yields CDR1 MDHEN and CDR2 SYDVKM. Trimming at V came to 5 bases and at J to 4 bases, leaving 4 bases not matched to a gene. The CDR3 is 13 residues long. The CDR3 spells CASSRRDSYGYTF. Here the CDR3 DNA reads TGTGCCAGCAGTCGCCGGGACAGCTATGGCTACACCTTC.

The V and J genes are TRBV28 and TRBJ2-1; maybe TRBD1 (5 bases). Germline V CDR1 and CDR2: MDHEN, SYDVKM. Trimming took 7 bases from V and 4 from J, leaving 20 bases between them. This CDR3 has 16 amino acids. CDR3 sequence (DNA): TGTGCCAGCACCTCGCCGGGCAGGACAAGGTACAATGAGCAGTTCTTC. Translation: CASTSPGRTRYNEQFF.

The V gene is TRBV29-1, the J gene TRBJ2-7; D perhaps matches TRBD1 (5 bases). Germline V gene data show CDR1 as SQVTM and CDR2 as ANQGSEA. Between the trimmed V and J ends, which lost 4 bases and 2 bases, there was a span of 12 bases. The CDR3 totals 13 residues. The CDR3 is CSVVPSRAYEQYF. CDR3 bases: TGCAGCGTTGTTCCCAGCAGGGCCTACGAGCAGTACTTC.

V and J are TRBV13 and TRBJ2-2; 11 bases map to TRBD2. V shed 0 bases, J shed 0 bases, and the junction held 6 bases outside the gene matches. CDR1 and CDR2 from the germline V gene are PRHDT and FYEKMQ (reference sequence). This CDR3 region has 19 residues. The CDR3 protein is CASSLGPGLADPNTGELFF. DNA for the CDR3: TGTGCCAGCAGCTTAGGCCCGGGACTAGCGGACCCGAACACCGGGGAGCTGTTTTTT.

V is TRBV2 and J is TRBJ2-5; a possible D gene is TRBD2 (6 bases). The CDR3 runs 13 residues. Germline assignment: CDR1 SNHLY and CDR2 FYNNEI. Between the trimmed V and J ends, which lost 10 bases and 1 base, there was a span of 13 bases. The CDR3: CATNRDFQETQYF. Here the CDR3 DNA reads TGTGCCACTAATCGGGACTTCCAAGAGACCCAGTACTTC.

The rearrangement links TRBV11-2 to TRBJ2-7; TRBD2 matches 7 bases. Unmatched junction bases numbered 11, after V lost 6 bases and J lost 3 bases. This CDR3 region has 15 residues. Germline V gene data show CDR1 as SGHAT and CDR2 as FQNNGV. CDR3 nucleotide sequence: TGTGCCAGCAGATCGGTAGCGGGCCCGATCTACGAGCAGTACTTC. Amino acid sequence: CASRSVAGPIYEQYF.

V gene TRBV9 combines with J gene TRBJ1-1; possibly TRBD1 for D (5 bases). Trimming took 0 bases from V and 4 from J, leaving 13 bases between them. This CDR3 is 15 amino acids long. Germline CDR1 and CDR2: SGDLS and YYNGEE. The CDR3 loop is CASSVVSGVGTEAFF. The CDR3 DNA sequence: TGTGCCAGCAGCGTAGTATCGGGGGTTGGCACTGAAGCTTTCTTT.

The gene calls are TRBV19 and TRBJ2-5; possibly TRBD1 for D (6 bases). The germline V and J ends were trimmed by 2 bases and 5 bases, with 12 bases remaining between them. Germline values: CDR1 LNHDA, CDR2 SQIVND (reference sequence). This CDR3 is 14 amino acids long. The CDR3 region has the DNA TGTGCCAGTAGTATAACCCCAGGGGCCGAGACCCAGTACTTC. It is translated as CASSITPGAETQYF.

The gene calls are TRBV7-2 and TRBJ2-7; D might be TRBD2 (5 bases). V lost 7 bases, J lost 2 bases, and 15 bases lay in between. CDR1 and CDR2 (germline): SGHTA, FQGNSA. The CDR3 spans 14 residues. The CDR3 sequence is CASTHPGRTYEQYF. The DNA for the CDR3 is TGTGCCAGCACCCACCCGGGAAGAACCTACGAGCAGTACTTC.

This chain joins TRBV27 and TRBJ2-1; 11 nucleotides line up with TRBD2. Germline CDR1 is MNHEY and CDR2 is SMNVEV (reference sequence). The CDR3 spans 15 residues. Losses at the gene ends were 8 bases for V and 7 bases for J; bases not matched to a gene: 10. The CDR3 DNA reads TGTGCCAGCCAAGAACTAGCGGGAGTGGCTAATGAGCAGTTCTTC. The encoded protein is CASQELAGVANEQFF.

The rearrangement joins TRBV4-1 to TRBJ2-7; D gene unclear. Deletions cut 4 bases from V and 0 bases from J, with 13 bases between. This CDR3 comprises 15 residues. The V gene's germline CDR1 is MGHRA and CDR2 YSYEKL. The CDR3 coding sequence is TGCGCCAGCAGCCCAGGTCCCACTCACTCCTACGAGCAGTACTTC. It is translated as CASSPGPTHSYEQYF.

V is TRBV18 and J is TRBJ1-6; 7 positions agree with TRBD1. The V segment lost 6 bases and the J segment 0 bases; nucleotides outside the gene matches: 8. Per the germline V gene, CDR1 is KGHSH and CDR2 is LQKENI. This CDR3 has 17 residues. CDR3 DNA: TGTGCCAGCTCGCAGATGACAGGGAGCTCCTATAATTCACCCCTCCACTTT. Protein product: CASSQMTGSSYNSPLHF.

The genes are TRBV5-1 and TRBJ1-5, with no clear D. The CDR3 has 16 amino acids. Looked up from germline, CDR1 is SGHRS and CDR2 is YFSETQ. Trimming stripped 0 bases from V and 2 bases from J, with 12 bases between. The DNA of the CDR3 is TGCGCCAGCAGCTTGGTGCCTGGGCCAGGCAATCAGCCCCAGCATTTT. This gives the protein CASSLVPGPGNQPQHF.

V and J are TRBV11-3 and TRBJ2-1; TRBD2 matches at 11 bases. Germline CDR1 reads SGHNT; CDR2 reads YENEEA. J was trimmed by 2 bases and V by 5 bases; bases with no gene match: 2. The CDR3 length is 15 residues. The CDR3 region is CASSPLAGAYNEQFF. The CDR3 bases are TGTGCCAGCAGCCCACTAGCGGGGGCCTACAATGAGCAGTTCTTC.

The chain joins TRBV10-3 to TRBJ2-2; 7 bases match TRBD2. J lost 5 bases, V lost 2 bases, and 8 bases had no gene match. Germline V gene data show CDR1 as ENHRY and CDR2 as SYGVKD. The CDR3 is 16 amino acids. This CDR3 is CAISEQGSGPTGELFF. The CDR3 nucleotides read TGTGCCATCAGTGAGCAAGGTAGCGGGCCGACCGGGGAGCTGTTTTTT.

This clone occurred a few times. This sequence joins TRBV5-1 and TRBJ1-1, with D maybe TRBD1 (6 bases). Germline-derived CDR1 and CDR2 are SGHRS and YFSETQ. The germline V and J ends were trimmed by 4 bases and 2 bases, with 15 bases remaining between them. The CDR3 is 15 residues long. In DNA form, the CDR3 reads TGCGCCAGCAGCATAAGGACAGCAATTAACACTGAAGCTTTCTTT. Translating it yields CASSIRTAINTEAFF.

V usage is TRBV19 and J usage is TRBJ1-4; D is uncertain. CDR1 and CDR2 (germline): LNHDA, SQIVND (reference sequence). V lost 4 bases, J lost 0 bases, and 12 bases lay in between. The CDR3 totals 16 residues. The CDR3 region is CASSSRGSATNEKLFF. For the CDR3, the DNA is TGTGCCAGTAGTAGCCGAGGAAGCGCAACTAATGAAAAACTGTTTTTT.

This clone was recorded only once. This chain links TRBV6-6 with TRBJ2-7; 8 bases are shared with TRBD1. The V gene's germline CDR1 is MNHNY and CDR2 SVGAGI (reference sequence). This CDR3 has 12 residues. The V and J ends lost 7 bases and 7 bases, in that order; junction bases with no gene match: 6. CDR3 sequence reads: CASTQGANEQYF. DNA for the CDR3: TGTGCCAGCACGCAGGGGGCGAATGAGCAGTACTTC.

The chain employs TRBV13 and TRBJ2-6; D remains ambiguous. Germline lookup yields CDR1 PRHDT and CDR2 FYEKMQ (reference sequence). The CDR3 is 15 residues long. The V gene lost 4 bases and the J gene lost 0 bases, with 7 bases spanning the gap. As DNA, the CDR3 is TGTGCCAGCAGCTCCCCATTCTCTGGGGCCAACGTCCTGACTTTC. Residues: CASSSPFSGANVLTF.

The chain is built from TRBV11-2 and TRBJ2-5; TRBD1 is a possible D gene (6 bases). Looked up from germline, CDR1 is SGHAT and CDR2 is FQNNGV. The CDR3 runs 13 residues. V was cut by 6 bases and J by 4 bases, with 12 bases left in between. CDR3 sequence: CASRNQGRETQYF. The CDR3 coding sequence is TGTGCCAGCAGAAACCAGGGGAGAGAGACCCAGTACTTC.

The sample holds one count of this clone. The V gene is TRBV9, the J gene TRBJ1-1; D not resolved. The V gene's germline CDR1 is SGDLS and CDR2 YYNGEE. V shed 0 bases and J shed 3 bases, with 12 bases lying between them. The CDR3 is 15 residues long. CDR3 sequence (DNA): TGTGCCAGCAGCGTAGTTGCGGGGAGCGACACTGAAGCTTTCTTT. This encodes CASSVVAGSDTEAFF. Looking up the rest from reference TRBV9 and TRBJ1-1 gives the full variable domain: DSGVTQTPKHLITATGQRVTLRCSPRSGDLSVYWYQQSLDQGLQFLIQYYNGEERAKGNILERFSAQQFPDLHSELNLSSLELGDSALYFCASSVVAGSDTEAFFGQGTRLTVV.

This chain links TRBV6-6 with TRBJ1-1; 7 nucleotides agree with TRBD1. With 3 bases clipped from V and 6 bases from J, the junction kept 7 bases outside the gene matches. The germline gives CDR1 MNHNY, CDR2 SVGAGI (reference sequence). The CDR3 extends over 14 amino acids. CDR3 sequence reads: CASSYYHQGAEAFF. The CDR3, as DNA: TGTGCCAGCAGTTATTACCACCAGGGGGCTGAAGCTTTCTTT.

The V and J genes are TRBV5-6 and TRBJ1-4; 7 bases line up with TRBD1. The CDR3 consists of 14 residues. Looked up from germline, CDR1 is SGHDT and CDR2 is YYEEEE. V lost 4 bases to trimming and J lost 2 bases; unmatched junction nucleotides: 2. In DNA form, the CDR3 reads TGTGCCAGCAGCCCGGGACAGACTAATGAAAAACTGTTTTTT. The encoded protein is CASSPGQTNEKLFF.

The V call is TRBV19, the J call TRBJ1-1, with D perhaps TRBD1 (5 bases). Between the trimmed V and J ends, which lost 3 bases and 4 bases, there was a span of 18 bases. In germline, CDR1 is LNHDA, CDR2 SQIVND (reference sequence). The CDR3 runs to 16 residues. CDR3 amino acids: CASSIAGGKIGTEAFF. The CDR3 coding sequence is TGTGCCAGTAGTATTGCGGGGGGGAAGATTGGCACTGAAGCTTTCTTT. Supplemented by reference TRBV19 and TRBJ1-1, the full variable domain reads DGGITQSPKYLFRKEGQNVTLSCEQNLNHDAMYWYRQDPGQGLRLIYYSQIVNDFQKGDIAEGYSVSREKKESFPLTVTSAQKNPTAFYLCASSIAGGKIGTEAFFGQGTRLTVV.

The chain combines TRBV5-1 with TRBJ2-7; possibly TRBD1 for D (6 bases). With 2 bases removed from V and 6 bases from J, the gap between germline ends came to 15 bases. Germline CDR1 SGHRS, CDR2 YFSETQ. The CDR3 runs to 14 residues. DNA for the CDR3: TGCGCCAGCAGCTTCGCAGGGGTTATCACCGAGCAGTACTTC. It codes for CASSFAGVITEQYF.

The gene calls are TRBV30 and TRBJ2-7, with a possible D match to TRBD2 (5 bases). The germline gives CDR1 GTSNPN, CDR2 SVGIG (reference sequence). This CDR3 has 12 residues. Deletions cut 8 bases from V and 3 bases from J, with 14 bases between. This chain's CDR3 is CALTSGSYEQYF. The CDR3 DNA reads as TGTGCCCTGACAAGCGGCAGCTACGAGCAGTACTTC.

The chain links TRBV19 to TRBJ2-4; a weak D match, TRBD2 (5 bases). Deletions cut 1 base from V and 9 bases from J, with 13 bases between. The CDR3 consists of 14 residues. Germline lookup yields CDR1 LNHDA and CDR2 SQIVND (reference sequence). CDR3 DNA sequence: TGTGCCAGTAGTATAGTAACAACCGAGGGCATTCAGTACTTC. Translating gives CASSIVTTEGIQYF.